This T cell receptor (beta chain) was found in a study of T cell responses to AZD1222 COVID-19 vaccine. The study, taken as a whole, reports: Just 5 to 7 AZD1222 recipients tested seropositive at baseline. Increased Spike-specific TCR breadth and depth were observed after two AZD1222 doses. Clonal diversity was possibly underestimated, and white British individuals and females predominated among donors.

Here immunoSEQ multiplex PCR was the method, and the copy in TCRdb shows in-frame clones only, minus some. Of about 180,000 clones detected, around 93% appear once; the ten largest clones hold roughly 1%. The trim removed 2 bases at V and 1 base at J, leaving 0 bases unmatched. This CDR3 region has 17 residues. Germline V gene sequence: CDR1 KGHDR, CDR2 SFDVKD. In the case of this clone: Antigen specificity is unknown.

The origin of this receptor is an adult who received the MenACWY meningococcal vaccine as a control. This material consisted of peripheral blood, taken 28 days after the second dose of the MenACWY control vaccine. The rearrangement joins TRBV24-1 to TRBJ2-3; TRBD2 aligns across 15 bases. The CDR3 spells CATSDWTSGGGTDTQYF. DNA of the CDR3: TGTGCCACCAGTGATTGGACTAGCGGGGGGGGCACAGATACGCAGTATTTT.